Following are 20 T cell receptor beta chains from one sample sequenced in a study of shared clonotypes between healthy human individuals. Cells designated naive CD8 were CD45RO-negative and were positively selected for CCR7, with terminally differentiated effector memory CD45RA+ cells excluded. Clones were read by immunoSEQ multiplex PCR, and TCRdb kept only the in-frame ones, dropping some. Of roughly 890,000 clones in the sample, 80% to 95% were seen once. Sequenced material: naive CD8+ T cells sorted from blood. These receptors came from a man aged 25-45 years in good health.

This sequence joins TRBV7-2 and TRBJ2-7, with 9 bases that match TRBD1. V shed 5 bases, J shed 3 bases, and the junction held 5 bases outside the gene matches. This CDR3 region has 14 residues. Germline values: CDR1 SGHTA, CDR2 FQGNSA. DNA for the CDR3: TGTGCCAGCAGCGCCGGGACAGGGAGCTACGAGCAGTACTTC. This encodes CASSAGTGSYEQYF. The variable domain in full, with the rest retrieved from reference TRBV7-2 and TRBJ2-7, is GAGVSQSPSNKVTEKGKDVELRCDPISGHTALYWYRQSLGQGLEFLIYFQGNSAPDKSGLPSDRFSAERTGGSVSTLTIQRTQQEDSAVYLCASSAGTGSYEQYFGPGTRLTVT.

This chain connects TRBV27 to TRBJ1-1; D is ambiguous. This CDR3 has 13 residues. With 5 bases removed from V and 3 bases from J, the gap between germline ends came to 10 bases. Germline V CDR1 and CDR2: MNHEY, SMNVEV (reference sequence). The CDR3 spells CASSILRDTEAFF. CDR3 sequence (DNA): TGTGCCAGCAGTATACTAAGGGACACTGAAGCTTTCTTT.

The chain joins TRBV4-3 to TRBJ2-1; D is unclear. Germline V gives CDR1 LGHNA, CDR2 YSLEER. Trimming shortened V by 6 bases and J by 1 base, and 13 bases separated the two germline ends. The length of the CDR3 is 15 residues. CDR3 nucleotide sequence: TGCGCCAGCAGACCTTCGACTGATTCCTACAATGAGCAGTTCTTC. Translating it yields CASRPSTDSYNEQFF.

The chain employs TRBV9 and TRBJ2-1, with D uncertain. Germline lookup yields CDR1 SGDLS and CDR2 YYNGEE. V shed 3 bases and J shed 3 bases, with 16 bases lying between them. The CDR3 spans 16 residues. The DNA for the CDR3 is TGTGCCAGCAGCGGTAGAAAGGGCGCGAGCTACAATGAGCAGTTCTTC. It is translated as CASSGRKGASYNEQFF.

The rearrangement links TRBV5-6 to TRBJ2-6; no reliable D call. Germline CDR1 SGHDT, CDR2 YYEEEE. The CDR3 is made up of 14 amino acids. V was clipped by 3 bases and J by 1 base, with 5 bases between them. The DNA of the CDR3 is TGTGCCAGCAGCTGGGGATCTGGGGCCAACGTCCTGACTTTC. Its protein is CASSWGSGANVLTF.

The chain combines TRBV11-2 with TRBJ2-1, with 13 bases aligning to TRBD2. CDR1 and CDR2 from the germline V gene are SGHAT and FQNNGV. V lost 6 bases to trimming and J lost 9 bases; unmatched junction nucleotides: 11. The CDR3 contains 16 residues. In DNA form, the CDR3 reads TGTGCCAGCAGTCATTCCACTAGCGGGAGGGTCGGTGAGCAGTTCTTC. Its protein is CASSHSTSGRVGEQFF.

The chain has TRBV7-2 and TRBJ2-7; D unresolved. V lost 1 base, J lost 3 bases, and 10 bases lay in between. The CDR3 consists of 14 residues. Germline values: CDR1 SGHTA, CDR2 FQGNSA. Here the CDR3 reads CASSLGLGFYEQYF. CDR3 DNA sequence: TGTGCCAGCAGCTTAGGTCTGGGGTTCTACGAGCAGTACTTC.

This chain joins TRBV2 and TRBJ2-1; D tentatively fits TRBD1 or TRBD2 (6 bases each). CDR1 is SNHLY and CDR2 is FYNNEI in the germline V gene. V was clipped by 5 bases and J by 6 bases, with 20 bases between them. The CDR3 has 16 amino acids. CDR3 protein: CASSPAGGFRGNEQFF. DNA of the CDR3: TGTGCCAGCAGTCCCGCCGGGGGCTTCAGGGGCAATGAGCAGTTCTTC.

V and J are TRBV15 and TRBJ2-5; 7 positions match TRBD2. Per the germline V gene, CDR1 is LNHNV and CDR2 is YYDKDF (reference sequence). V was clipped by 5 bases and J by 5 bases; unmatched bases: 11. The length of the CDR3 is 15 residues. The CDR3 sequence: CATSVRLAQRETQYF. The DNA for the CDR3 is TGTGCCACCAGCGTCCGACTAGCCCAGAGGGAGACCCAGTACTTC.

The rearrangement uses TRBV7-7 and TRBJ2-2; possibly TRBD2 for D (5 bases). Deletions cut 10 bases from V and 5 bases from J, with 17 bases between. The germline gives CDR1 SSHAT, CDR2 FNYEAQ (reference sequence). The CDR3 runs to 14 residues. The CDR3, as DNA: TGTGCCACTTATCCTAAAAGGGAGACCGGGGAGCTGTTTTTT. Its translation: CATYPKRETGELFF.

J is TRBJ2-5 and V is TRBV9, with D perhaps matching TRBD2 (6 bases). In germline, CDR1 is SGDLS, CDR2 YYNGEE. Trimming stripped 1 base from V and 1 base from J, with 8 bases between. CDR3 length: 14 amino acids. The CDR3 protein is CASSVWGGQETQYF. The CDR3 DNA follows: TGTGCCAGCAGCGTATGGGGAGGCCAAGAGACCCAGTACTTC.

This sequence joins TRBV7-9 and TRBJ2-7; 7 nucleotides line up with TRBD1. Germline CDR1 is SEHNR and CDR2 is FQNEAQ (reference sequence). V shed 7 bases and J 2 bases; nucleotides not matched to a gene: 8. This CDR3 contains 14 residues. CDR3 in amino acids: CASIGQEKTYEQYF. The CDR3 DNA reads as TGTGCCAGCATAGGACAGGAAAAGACCTACGAGCAGTACTTC. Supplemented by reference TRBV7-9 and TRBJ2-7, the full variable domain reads DTGVSQNPRHKITKRGQNVTFRCDPISEHNRLYWYRQTLGQGPEFLTYFQNEAQLEKSRLLSDRFSAERPKGSFSTLEIQRTEQGDSAMYLCASIGQEKTYEQYFGPGTRLTVT.

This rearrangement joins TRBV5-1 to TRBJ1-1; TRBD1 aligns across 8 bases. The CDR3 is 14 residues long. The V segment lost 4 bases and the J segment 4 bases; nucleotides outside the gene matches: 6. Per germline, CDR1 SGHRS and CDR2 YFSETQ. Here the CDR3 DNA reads TGCGCCAGCAGCGCGGACAGGGAGGGCACTGAAGCTTTCTTT. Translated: CASSADREGTEAFF. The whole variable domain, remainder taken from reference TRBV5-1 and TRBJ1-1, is KAGVTQTPRYLIKTRGQQVTLSCSPISGHRSVSWYQQTPGQGLQFLFEYFSETQRNKGNFPGRFSGRQFSNSRSEMNVSTLELGDSALYLCASSADREGTEAFFGQGTRLTVV.

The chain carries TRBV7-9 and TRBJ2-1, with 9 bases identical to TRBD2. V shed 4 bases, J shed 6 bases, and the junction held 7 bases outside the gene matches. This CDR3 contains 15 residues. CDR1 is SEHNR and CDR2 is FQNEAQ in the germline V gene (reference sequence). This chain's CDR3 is CASSSPLAGLNEQFF. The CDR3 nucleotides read TGTGCCAGCAGCTCCCCGCTAGCGGGGCTCAATGAGCAGTTCTTC.

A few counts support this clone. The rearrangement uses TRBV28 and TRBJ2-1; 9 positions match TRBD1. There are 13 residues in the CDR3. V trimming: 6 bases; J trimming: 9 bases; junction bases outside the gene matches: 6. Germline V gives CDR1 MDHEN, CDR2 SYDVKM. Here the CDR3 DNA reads TGTGCCAGCAGGCTGACAGGGGGAAGTGAGCAGTTCTTC. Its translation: CASRLTGGSEQFF. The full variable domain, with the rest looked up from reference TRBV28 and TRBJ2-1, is DVKVTQSSRYLVKRTGEKVFLECVQDMDHENMFWYRQDPGLGLRLIYFSYDVKMKEKGDIPEGYSVSREKKERFSLILESASTNQTSMYLCASRLTGGSEQFFGPGTRLTVL.

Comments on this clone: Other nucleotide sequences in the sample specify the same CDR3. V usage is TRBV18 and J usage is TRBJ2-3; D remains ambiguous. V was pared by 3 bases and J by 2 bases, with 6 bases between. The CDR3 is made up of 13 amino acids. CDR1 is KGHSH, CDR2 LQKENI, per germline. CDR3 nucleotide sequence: TGTGCCAGCTCACCTAGCAACACAGATACGCAGTATTTT. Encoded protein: CASSPSNTDTQYF.

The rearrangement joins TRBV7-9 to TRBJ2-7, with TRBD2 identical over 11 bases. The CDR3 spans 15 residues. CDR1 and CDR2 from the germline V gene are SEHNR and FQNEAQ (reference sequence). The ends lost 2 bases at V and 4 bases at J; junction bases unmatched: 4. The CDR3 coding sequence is TGTGCCAGCAGCTTAACTAGCGGGAGACCGTACGAGCAGTACTTC. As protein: CASSLTSGRPYEQYF. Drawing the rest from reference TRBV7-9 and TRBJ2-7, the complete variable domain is DTGVSQNPRHKITKRGQNVTFRCDPISEHNRLYWYRQTLGQGPEFLTYFQNEAQLEKSRLLSDRFSAERPKGSFSTLEIQRTEQGDSAMYLCASSLTSGRPYEQYFGPGTRLTVT.

CDR3 DNA sequence: TGTGCCAGCAGTTTGGGCCCCGCGACAGGGGCCTATGGCTACACCTTC. Protein: CASSLGPATGAYGYTF. The rearrangement uses TRBV27 and TRBJ1-2; 8 nucleotides align to TRBD1. V lost 3 bases, J lost 4 bases, and 10 bases stayed unmatched. CDR3 size: 16 residues. Germline V CDR1 and CDR2: MNHEY, SMNVEV (reference sequence).

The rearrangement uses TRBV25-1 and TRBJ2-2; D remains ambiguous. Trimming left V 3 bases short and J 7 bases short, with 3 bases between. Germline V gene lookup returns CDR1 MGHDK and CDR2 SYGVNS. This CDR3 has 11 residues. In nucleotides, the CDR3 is TGTGCCAGCAGTGACAACGGGGAGCTGTTTTTT. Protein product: CASSDNGELFF.

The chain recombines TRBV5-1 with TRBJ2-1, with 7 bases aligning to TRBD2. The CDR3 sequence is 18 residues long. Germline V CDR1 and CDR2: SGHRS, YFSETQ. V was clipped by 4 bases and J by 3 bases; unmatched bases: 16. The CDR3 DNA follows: TGCGCCAGCAGCCCGGGACTACCCCAAAGCAAAGACTACAATGAGCAGTTCTTC. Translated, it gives CASSPGLPQSKDYNEQFF.